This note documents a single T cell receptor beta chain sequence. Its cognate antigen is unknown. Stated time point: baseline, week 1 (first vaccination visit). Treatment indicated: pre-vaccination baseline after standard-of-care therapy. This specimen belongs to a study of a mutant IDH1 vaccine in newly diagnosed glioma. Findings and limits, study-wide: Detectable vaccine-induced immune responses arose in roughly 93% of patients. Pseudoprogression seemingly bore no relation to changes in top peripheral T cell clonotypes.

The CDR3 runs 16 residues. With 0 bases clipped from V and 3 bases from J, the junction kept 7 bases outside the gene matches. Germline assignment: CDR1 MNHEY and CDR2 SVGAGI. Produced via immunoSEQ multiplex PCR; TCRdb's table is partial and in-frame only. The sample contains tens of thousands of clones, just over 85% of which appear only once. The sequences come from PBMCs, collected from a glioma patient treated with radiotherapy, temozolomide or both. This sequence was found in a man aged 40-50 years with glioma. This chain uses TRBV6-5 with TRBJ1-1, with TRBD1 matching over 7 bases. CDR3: CASSYSSSGGDTEAFF. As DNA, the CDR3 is TGTGCCAGCAGTTACTCATCTTCAGGGGGGGACACTGAAGCTTTCTTT.